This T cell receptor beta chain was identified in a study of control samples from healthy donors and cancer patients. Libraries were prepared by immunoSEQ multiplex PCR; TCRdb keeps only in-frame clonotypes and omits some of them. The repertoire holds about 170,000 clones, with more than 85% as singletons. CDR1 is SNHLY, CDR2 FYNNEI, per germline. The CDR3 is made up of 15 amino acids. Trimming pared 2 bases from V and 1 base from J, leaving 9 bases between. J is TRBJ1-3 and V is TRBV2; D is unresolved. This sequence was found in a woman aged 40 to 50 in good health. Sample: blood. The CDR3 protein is CASSEPGFSGNTIYF. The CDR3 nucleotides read TGTGCCAGCAGTGAACCAGGTTTTTCTGGAAACACCATATATTTT. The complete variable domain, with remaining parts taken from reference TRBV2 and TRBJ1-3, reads EPEVTQTPSHQVTQMGQEVILRCVPISNHLYFYWYRQILGQKVEFLVSFYNNEISEKSEIFDDQFSVERPDGSNFTLKIRSTKLEDSAMYFCASSEPGFSGNTIYFGEGSWLTVV.